The T cell receptor beta chain under discussion was sequenced for a study of shared clonotypes between healthy human individuals. Looking at the study overall: Samples came from two female and a few male donors aged 18 to 49.

An even split of each subset's genomic DNA across several immunoSEQ plates was performed. The protocol was immunoSEQ multiplex PCR, while the TCRdb copy is restricted to in-frame clones and leaves out a portion. The sample holds about 2 million clones; less than 95% are singletons and the top ten take 0.85% to 1.2%. The CDR3 spans 15 residues. Naive-designated CD8 cells lacked CD45RO, were positively enriched for CCR7, and omitted terminally differentiated effector memory CD45RA+ cells. Nashville, Tennessee was home to all donors, who were Caucasian adults. The clonotype was recovered from a man between 18 and 29 years old in good health. Sequencing used naive CD8+ T cells sorted from blood. The chain has TRBV21-1 and TRBJ2-7; whether TRBD1, the table's D call, matches the DNA was not checked. TRBV21-1 is a listed pseudogene. CDR3: CASSKTAEMSYEQYF. The CDR3 region has the DNA TGTGCCAGCAGCAAAACAGCTGAAATGTCCTACGAGCAGTACTTC.